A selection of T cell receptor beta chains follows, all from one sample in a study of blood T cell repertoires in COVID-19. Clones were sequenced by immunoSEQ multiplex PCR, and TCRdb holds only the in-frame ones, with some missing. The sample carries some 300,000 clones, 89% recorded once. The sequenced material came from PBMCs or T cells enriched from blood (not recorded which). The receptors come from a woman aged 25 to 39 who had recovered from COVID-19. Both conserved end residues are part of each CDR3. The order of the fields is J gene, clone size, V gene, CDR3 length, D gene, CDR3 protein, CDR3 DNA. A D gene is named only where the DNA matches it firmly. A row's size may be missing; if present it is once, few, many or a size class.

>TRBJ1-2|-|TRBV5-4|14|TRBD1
CASSWSDRGNGYTF
TGTGCCAGCAGCTGGTCGGACAGGGGAAATGGCTACACCTTC
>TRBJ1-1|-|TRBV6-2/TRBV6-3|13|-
CASSIGPNTEAFF
TGTGCCAGCAGCATCGGTCCGAACACTGAAGCTTTCTTT
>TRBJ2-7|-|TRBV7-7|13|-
CASSPTSTTEQYF
TGTGCTAGCAGCCCCACGAGCACCACCGAGCAGTACTTC
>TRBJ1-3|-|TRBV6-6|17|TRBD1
CASSQTISTGAGNTIYF
TGTGCCAGCAGTCAAACGATATCGACAGGGGCGGGAAACACCATATATTTT
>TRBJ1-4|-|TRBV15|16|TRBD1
CATSPAPRDRGEKLFF
TGTGCCACCAGCCCTGCCCCCCGGGACAGGGGTGAAAAACTGTTTTTT
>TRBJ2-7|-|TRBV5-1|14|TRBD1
CASSSGGVGWTQYF
TGCGCCAGCAGCTCAGGGGGCGTGGGCTGGACGCAGTACTTC
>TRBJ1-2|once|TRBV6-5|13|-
CASSIYTNYGYTF
TGTGCCAGCAGTATATACACTAACTATGGCTACACCTTC
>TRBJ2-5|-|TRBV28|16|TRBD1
CAPGRWGRGFQETQYF
TGTGCCCCAGGACGTTGGGGCAGGGGGTTCCAAGAGACCCAGTACTTC
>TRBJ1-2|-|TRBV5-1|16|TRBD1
CASSLALQGTLYGYTF
TGCGCCAGCAGCTTGGCTCTACAGGGGACCCTCTATGGCTACACCTTC
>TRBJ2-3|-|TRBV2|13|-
CASSDWYADTQYF
TGTGCCAGCAGTGATTGGTACGCGGATACGCAGTATTTT
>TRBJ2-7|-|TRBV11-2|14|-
CASSSRRGGDEQYF
TGTGCCAGCAGCTCCCGGAGAGGTGGAGACGAGCAGTACTTC
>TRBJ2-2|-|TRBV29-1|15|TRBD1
CSAWDGQGDYGELFF
TGCAGCGCGTGGGATGGACAGGGGGATTACGGGGAGCTGTTTTTT
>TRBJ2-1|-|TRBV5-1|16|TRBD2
CASSSVGLAGVDEQFF
TGCGCCAGCAGCTCTGTGGGGCTAGCGGGAGTTGATGAGCAGTTCTTC
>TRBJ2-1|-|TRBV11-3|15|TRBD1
CASSPGTVQYNEQFF
TGTGCCAGCAGCCCCGGGACAGTCCAGTACAATGAGCAGTTCTTC
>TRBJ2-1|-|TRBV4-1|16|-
CASSSLASSSYNEQFF
TGCGCCAGCAGTAGTCTAGCGTCGAGCTCCTACAATGAGCAGTTCTTC
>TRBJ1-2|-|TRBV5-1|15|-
CASSLDFGPVGGYTF
TGCGCCAGCAGCTTGGATTTTGGGCCCGTAGGCGGCTACACCTTC
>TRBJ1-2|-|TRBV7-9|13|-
CASSFSRTDGYTF
TGTGCCAGCAGCTTTTCCCGTACTGATGGCTACACCTTC
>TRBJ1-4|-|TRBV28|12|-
CVSAETNEKLFF
TGTGTCAGTGCGGAGACTAATGAAAAACTGTTTTTT
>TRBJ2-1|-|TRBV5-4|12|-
CASSLVNNEQFF
TGTGCCAGCAGCTTGGTTAACAATGAGCAGTTCTTC
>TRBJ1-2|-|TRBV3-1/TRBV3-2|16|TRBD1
CASSQTRQGYMMGYTF
TGTGCCAGCAGCCAAACTCGACAGGGCTATATGATGGGCTACACCTTC
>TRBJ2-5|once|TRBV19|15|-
CASSIDPRYQETQYF
TGTGCCAGTAGTATAGATCCGCGGTACCAAGAGACCCAGTACTTC
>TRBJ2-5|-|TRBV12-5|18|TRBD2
CASGPGTKREIRAETQYF
TGTGCTAGTGGCCCGGGGACTAAGCGGGAGATTCGTGCAGAGACCCAGTACTTC
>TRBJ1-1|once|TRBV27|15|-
CASSLLQNMNTEAFF
TGTGCCAGCAGTTTACTACAGAACATGAACACTGAAGCTTTCTTT
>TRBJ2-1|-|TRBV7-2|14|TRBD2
CASSLGTSMHEQFF
TGTGCCAGCAGCTTAGGGACTAGCATGCATGAGCAGTTCTTC
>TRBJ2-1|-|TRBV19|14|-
CASSMGGAYNEQFF
TGTGCCAGTAGTATGGGGGGAGCCTACAATGAGCAGTTCTTC
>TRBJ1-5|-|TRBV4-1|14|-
CASSRHEGGQPQHF
TGCGCCAGCAGCCGCCATGAGGGTGGTCAGCCCCAGCATTTT
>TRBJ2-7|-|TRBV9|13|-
CASSVELEAEQYF
TGTGCCAGCAGCGTAGAGCTTGAAGCCGAGCAGTACTTC
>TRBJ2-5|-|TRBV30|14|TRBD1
CAWSAGTAQETQYF
TGTGCCTGGAGTGCGGGGACAGCCCAAGAGACCCAGTACTTC
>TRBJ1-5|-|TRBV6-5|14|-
CASSYGGWDQPQHF
TGTGCCAGCAGTTACGGGGGCTGGGATCAGCCCCAGCATTTT
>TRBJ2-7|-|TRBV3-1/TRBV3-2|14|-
CASSQLASSYEQYF
TGTGCCAGCAGCCAACTAGCGTCCTCCTACGAGCAGTACTTC
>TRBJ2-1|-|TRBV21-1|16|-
CASPSKNGHHYNEQFF
TGTGCCAGCCCATCTAAGAATGGACACCACTACAATGAGCAGTTCTTC
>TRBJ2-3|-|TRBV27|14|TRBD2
CASRRAGGLDTQYF
TGTGCCAGCAGACGAGCGGGAGGGTTAGATACGCAGTATTTT
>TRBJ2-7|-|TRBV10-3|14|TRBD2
CAISSGIDFYEQYF
TGTGCCATCAGTAGCGGGATAGATTTCTACGAGCAGTACTTC